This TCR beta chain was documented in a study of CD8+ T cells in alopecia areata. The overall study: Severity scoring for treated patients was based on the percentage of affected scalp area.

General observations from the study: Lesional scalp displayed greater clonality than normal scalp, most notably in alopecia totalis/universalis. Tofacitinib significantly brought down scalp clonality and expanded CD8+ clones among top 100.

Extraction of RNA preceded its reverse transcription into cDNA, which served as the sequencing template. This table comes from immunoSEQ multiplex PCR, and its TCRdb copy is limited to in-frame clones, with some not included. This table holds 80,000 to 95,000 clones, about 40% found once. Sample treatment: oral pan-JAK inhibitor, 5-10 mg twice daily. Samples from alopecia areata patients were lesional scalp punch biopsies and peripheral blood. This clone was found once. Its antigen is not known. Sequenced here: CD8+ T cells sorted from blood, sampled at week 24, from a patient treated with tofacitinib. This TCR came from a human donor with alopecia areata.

The CDR3 here is CASSIGGRTIETQYF. Written as DNA, the CDR3 is TGTGCCAGTAGTATAGGCGGGAGGACTATTGAGACCCAGTACTTC. The gene calls are TRBV19 and TRBJ2-5, with TRBD2 matching over 8 bases. J gave up 5 bases and V 1 base, and 6 bases lay outside the gene matches. Germline V lookup: CDR1 LNHDA, CDR2 SQIVND (reference sequence). The CDR3 is made up of 15 amino acids.